Listed below are T cell receptor beta chains from one sample, sequenced in a study of somatic mutations in cytotoxic T cells in rheumatoid arthritis. Using immunoSEQ multiplex PCR, the repertoire was profiled, and TCRdb retains in-frame clones only, with some absent. The table shows some 21,000 clones, with roughly 80% occurring only once. Sequenced: CD8+ T cells sorted from blood. Receptors originate from an adult with rheumatoid arthritis. Both conserved end residues are part of each CDR3. Expanded clones are given a class, and other clones once, few, many or no size at all.

>NA|16|TRBJ2-5|TRBV5-1
CASSLGHTLRQETQYF
>NA|14|TRBJ1-5|TRBV6-1
CASSAQGNGQPQHF
>NA|14|TRBJ2-5|TRBV4-1
CASSQDTGVETQYF
>once|13|TRBJ1-5|TRBV4-3
CASSHTSGEPQHF
>NA|16|TRBJ2-3|TRBV6-5
CASSYSGGVSTDTQYF
>NA|15|TRBJ2-3|TRBV2
CASSDLRQGIDTQYF
>NA|13|TRBJ2-7|TRBV19
CASSITALYEQYF
>NA|13|TRBJ1-1|TRBV7-6
CASSFGGSTEAFF
>medium-sized|14|TRBJ1-2|TRBV28
CASSLPRGHDGYTF
>NA|15|TRBJ1-2|TRBV10-3
CAISGDTGINYGYTF
>NA|15|TRBJ1-2|TRBV7-2
CASSFGTGVLYGYTF
>NA|14|TRBJ1-2|TRBV9
CASSSRLSNYGYTF
>NA|16|TRBJ2-3|TRBV7-9
CASSLALLAGTDTQYF
>NA|14|TRBJ2-2|TRBV5-4
CASSPIWGAGELFF
>NA|11|TRBJ2-7|TRBV20-1
CSARDFYEQYF
>NA|15|TRBJ2-7|TRBV7-9
CASSPRTGGSYEQYF
>NA|13|TRBJ1-6|TRBV9
CASSVDGDSPLHF
>NA|13|TRBJ1-2|TRBV21-1
CASTPTGGFGYTF
>once|17|TRBJ2-7|TRBV4-3
CASSQDSGTGLYREQYF
>NA|13|TRBJ2-7|TRBV19
CASSGQGYYEQYF
>NA|13|TRBJ1-5|TRBV27
CASSLAYNQPQHF
>NA|15|TRBJ2-1|TRBV19
CASSPSGGPYNEQFF
>NA|14|TRBJ1-4|TRBV27
CASSLWPKNEKLFF
>NA|17|TRBJ1-6|TRBV27
CASSRTGTGASNSPLHF
>NA|19|TRBJ2-4|TRBV12-5
CASGLIQGGTGGYENIQYF
>NA|14|TRBJ2-7|TRBV4-1
CASSHPSDSYEQYF
>NA|13|TRBJ1-2|TRBV7-2
CASSLVGEGGYTF
>NA|15|TRBJ2-7|TRBV4-1
CASSQEPVPSYEQYF
>NA|15|TRBJ2-1|TRBV18
CASSPLGLAGVEQFF
>NA|15|TRBJ1-2|TRBV5-1
CASSWDGGLTNGYTF
>NA|16|TRBJ2-7|TRBV7-9
CASSLAEGLAIYEQYF
>NA|13|TRBJ1-4|TRBV15
CATSARTGEKLFF
>NA|15|TRBJ2-7|TRBV9
CASSVGAFGSYEQYF
>few|16|TRBJ1-2|TRBV19
CASSIDLTGASYGYTF
>NA|18|TRBJ1-6|TRBV27
CASSSSRTGGVSDSPLHF
>NA|16|TRBJ1-2|TRBV7-8
CASSLAGDRGNYGYTF
>NA|16|TRBJ1-5|TRBV5-6
CASSFREDYSNQPQHF
>few|16|TRBJ1-6|TRBV7-8
CASSPSRGQKDSPLHF
>NA|14|TRBJ2-1|TRBV9
CASSVVLGVNEQFF
>NA|19|TRBJ2-1|TRBV5-6
CASSSNKGLAGGTYNEQFF
>NA|23|TRBJ2-7|TRBV12-5
CASGLERGVLAGGLQSPSYEQYF
>NA|17|TRBJ2-2|TRBV5-1
CASSLGTSSGDTGELFF
>NA|12|TRBJ1-1|TRBV2
CASTVMTPEAFF
>NA|16|TRBJ2-1|TRBV9
CASSVLDSGVYNEQFF
>NA|17|TRBJ1-1|TRBV4-1
CASSPRGRNPDYTEAFF
>NA|14|TRBJ2-2|TRBV25-1
CASRNRGHTGELFF
>NA|16|TRBJ2-7|TRBV7-8
CASSLANSDPSYEQYF
>once|13|TRBJ1-2|TRBV6-1
CASSEGGNYGYTF